These 24 T cell receptor beta chains share one sample of origin, sequenced in a study of alternative splicing in chronic myeloid leukemia remission. As for the study in general: Trial remission samples were taken at major or complete molecular response, at 12 or 24 months.

Libraries were built from poly-A-enriched mRNA from approximately 0.91 ug total RNA. TCRdb reprocessed the bulk RNA-seq reads, with one entry per CDR3 protein and no DNA. The table has around 300 distinct CDR3 sequences, under 99% seen once. Here the sequenced sample was PBMCs or total blood leukocytes (not recorded which), taken during remission. These receptors all stem from an adult with chronic myeloid leukemia.

The rearrangement links TRBV2 to TRBJ2-1; there is no DNA to check the TCRdb D call of TRBD2. In germline, CDR1 is SNHLY, CDR2 FYNNEI. The CDR3 sequence is 16 residues long. The CDR3 here is CASSEGASGAYNEQFF.

The chain links TRBV15 to TRBJ2-2; the TCRdb D gene call, TRBD2, has no DNA to confirm it. The CDR3 totals 14 residues. Germline lookup yields CDR1 LNHNV and CDR2 YYDKDF (reference sequence). The CDR3 spells CATSGDRWSGELFF.

This clonotype came up once. The chain employs TRBV5-4 and TRBJ2-1; the D call from TCRdb, TRBD2, cannot be confirmed without DNA. The length of the CDR3 is 14 residues. Germline values: CDR1 SGHNT, CDR2 YYREEE (reference sequence). The CDR3 sequence is CASTVSGGQVEQFF. Together with reference TRBV5-4 and TRBJ2-1, the CDR3 gives the full variable domain: ETGVTQSPTHLIKTRGQQVTLRCSSQSGHNTVSWYQQALGQGPQFIFQYYREEENGRGNFPPRFSGLQFPNYSSELNVNALELDDSALYLCASTVSGGQVEQFFGPGTRLTVL.

This CDR3 reads CASGFTEMGQFF. The chain combines TRBV12-5 with TRBJ2-1; the D call from TCRdb, TRBD2, cannot be confirmed without DNA. CDR3 length equals 12 residues. Per the germline V gene, CDR1 is LGHNT and CDR2 is FRNRAP.

The chain is built from TRBV30 and TRBJ2-1; TCRdb's D call, TRBD2, is unchecked because there is no DNA. The CDR3 sequence is 12 residues long. CDR1 is GTSNPN, CDR2 SVGIG, per germline (reference sequence). This chain's CDR3 is CAWSVWASEQFF.

V is TRBV4-1 and J is TRBJ2-1; TCRdb gives TRBD2 as the D gene, but with no DNA this cannot be confirmed. The CDR3 runs to 18 residues. Looked up from germline, CDR1 is MGHRA and CDR2 is YSYEKL. CDR3 sequence reads: CASSLKMPLAGGYNEQFF.

The chain recombines TRBV10-1 with TRBJ2-4. Germline assignment: CDR1 WNHNN and CDR2 SYGVQD (reference sequence). The CDR3 covers 16 residues. CDR3 in amino acids: CASSESRFLPKNIQYF.

The V gene is TRBV2, the J gene TRBJ2-3; without DNA, the TCRdb call of TRBD2 cannot be checked. Germline CDR1 and CDR2: SNHLY and FYNNEI. CDR3 size: 15 residues. This CDR3 reads CASSARDSRTDTQYF. The complete variable domain, with remaining parts taken from reference TRBV2 and TRBJ2-3, reads EPEVTQTPSHQVTQMGQEVILRCVPISNHLYFYWYRQILGQKVEFLVSFYNNEISEKSEIFDDQFSVERPDGSNFTLKIRSTKLEDSAMYFCASSARDSRTDTQYFGPGTRLTVL.

The genes are TRBV6-5 and TRBJ1-4. Germline CDR1 is MNHEY and CDR2 is SVGAGI. CDR3 size: 15 residues. The CDR3 spells CASSYSGGTGEKLFF.

V and J are TRBV24/OR9-2 and TRBJ2-1; the TCRdb call, TRBD2, lacks DNA for checking. TRBV24/OR9-2 is recorded as an ORF, its role being uncertain. The CDR3 has 17 residues. The CDR3 here is CATSDPFGGRAINEQFF.

This clonotype was observed a single time. The chain is built from TRBV6-2 or TRBV6-3 and TRBJ1-1. This CDR3 contains 14 residues. The germline CDR1 and CDR2 sequences are MNHEY and SVGEGT. The CDR3 loop reads CASSWWYGDTEAFF.

The chain recombines TRBV7-9 with TRBJ1-1. CDR1 SEHNR and CDR2 FQNEAQ come from the germline V gene (reference sequence). CDR3 length equals 14 residues. CDR3 residues: CASSLGNLNTEAFF.

The chain employs TRBV20-1 and TRBJ2-3; TCRdb's D call of TRBD2 is untestable without DNA. Germline CDR1 reads DFQATT; CDR2 reads SNEGSKA (reference sequence). The CDR3 consists of 15 residues. The chain's CDR3 is CSPSKEEWVTDTQYF.

The CDR3 protein is CASGGGSNNQPQHF. The chain couples TRBV2 to TRBJ1-5. Germline CDR1 SNHLY, CDR2 FYNNEI. The CDR3 is 14 residues long.

The chain carries TRBV10-2 and TRBJ2-1; there is no DNA to check the TCRdb D call of TRBD2. Germline CDR1 reads WSHSY; CDR2 reads SAAADI. The CDR3 extends over 13 amino acids. The CDR3 is CASSPLQGSEQFF.

The V and J genes are TRBV19 and TRBJ2-1; as DNA is missing, the TRBD2 call by TCRdb cannot be tested. Germline V gene sequence: CDR1 LNHDA, CDR2 SQIVND (reference sequence). The CDR3 spans 16 residues. CDR3 residues: CASSITGGRLGNEQFF.

This clonotype was seen once. The chain is built from TRBV7-3 and TRBJ2-3; TCRdb proposes TRBD2, but this gene call is untestable without DNA. Germline V CDR1 and CDR2: SGHTA, FQGTGA. This CDR3 is 15 amino acids long. The CDR3 protein is CASSPGTEMTDTQYF.

This chain links TRBV10-3 with TRBJ1-1. This CDR3 region has 14 residues. CDR1 and CDR2 (germline): ENHRY, SYGVKD. CDR3 in amino acids: CAISESSGNTEAFF.

The gene calls are TRBV4-1 and TRBJ2-1; TCRdb returns TRBD2, unconfirmable since there is no DNA. From germline, CDR1 is MGHRA and CDR2 YSYEKL. The CDR3 loop spans 21 amino acids. This chain's CDR3 is CASSLLHEGTSGSRGSNEQFF.

The chain carries TRBV6-5 and TRBJ1-5; TCRdb's D call of TRBD1 is untestable without DNA. This CDR3 contains 15 residues. Per the germline V gene, CDR1 is MNHEY and CDR2 is SVGAGI. The chain's CDR3 is CASSRDRTSNQPQHF.

This CDR3 reads CAISETRTGREFNEQFF. This rearrangement joins TRBV10-3 to TRBJ2-1; no DNA is available, so the TRBD1 call from TCRdb remains unchecked. The CDR3 spans 17 residues. The germline V gene encodes CDR1 ENHRY and CDR2 SYGVKD.

The chain couples TRBV5-5 to TRBJ2-3; there is no DNA to check the TCRdb D call of TRBD2. The CDR3 spans 16 residues. Germline V gives CDR1 SGHKS, CDR2 YYEKEE (reference sequence). CDR3 sequence: CASSLQRTGGTDTQYF.

This sequence joins TRBV3-1 and TRBJ2-7. The CDR3 contains 13 residues. Germline lookup yields CDR1 LGHDT and CDR2 YNNKEL (reference sequence). Here the CDR3 reads CASSPRSFYEQYF.

This clonotype was counted a few times. The chain joins TRBV29-1 to TRBJ1-2. Germline V CDR1 and CDR2: SQVTM, ANQGSEA. This CDR3 has 14 amino acids. CDR3 residues: CSVTGTASNYGYTF. Supplemented by reference TRBV29-1 and TRBJ1-2, the full variable domain reads SAVISQKPSRDICQRGTSLTIQCQVDSQVTMMFWYRQQPGQSLTLIATANQGSEATYESGFVIDKFPISRPNLTFSTLTVSNMSPEDSSIYLCSVTGTASNYGYTFGSGTRLTVV.